Listed here are 31 T cell receptor beta chains from one sample, sequenced in a study of blood T cell repertoires in COVID-19. Sequencing used immunoSEQ multiplex PCR; TCRdb keeps in-frame clones, though not all of them. The sample shows a few hundred thousand clones, 70% to 90% of them seen only once. The sequenced material came from peripheral blood. The receptors here all came from a woman between 45 and 65 years old with active or convalescent COVID-19.

The V call is TRBV4-2, the J call TRBJ1-2; D possibly corresponds to TRBD1 (6 bases). V was shortened by 1 base and J by 0 bases, with 9 bases between the two germline ends. Germline lookup yields CDR1 LGHNA and CDR2 YNFKEQ. The CDR3 has 15 amino acids. In DNA form, the CDR3 reads TGTGCCAGCAGCCAAGTGGACAGATCTAACTATGGCTACACCTTC. It translates to CASSQVDRSNYGYTF.

The rearrangement links TRBV15 to TRBJ1-1, with D possibly TRBD1 on 5 matching bases. This CDR3 has 12 residues. The V and J ends lost 3 bases and 8 bases respectively, with 10 bases between them. CDR1 is LNHNV and CDR2 is YYDKDF in the germline V gene (reference sequence). CDR3 sequence: CATSRETGEAFF. The CDR3, as DNA: TGTGCCACCAGCAGGGAAACAGGAGAAGCTTTCTTT. Supplemented by reference TRBV15 and TRBJ1-1, the full variable domain reads DAMVIQNPRYQVTQFGKPVTLSCSQTLNHNVMYWYQQKSSQAPKLLFHYYDKDFNNEADTPDNFQSRRPNTSFCFLDIRSPGLGDTAMYLCATSRETGEAFFGQGTRLTVV.

The rearrangement joins TRBV2 to TRBJ1-1; D might be TRBD1 (5 bases). The CDR3 totals 15 residues. V was cut by 6 bases and J by 5 bases, with 19 bases left in between. Germline V gene data show CDR1 as SNHLY and CDR2 as FYNNEI. CDR3 in DNA: TGTGCCAGCAGAGGAGACGGGGGAGTCGAAACTGAAGCTTTCTTT. This encodes CASRGDGGVETEAFF. The full variable domain, completed using reference TRBV2 and TRBJ1-1, is EPEVTQTPSHQVTQMGQEVILRCVPISNHLYFYWYRQILGQKVEFLVSFYNNEISEKSEIFDDQFSVERPDGSNFTLKIRSTKLEDSAMYFCASRGDGGVETEAFFGQGTRLTVV.

This rearrangement joins TRBV7-2 to TRBJ2-1; 7 nucleotides agree with TRBD2. Germline V CDR1 and CDR2: SGHTA, FQGNSA. V was clipped by 3 bases and J by 5 bases; unmatched bases: 19. The length of the CDR3 is 19 residues. Here the CDR3 reads CASSFFVSSAGVGDNEQFF. CDR3 sequence (DNA): TGTGCCAGCAGCTTTTTCGTTAGTTCGGCGGGAGTTGGGGACAATGAGCAGTTCTTC.

This clone occurred a few times. The rearrangement joins TRBV5-4 to TRBJ1-1; the match to TRBD1 covers 7 bases. Germline V gene data show CDR1 as SGHNT and CDR2 as YYREEE (reference sequence). The V gene end was trimmed by 4 bases and the J gene end by 3 bases; junction bases not matched to a gene: 6. The CDR3 covers 14 residues. The CDR3 DNA reads as TGTGCCAGCAGCCAGACAGGGTTGGACACTGAAGCTTTCTTT. It codes for CASSQTGLDTEAFF.

The CDR3 DNA reads TGTGCCAGCAGCCGAACTACAGGGGGGACTAATGAAAAACTGTTTTTT. This encodes CASSRTTGGTNEKLFF. The chain links TRBV4-2 to TRBJ1-4, with 8 bases fitting TRBD1. V trimming: 4 bases; J trimming: 2 bases; junction bases outside the gene matches: 6. This CDR3 is built from 16 residues. Germline V lookup: CDR1 LGHNA, CDR2 YNFKEQ.

The J gene is TRBJ2-7, the V gene TRBV2, with 7 bases matching TRBD1. CDR3 length: 13 amino acids. J was trimmed by 7 bases and V by 6 bases; bases with no gene match: 9. Per the germline V gene, CDR1 is SNHLY and CDR2 is FYNNEI. CDR3 coding DNA: TGTGCCAGCAGGATATCGACAGGGAATGAGCAGTACTTC. This sequence encodes CASRISTGNEQYF. The full variable domain, its missing parts supplied by reference TRBV2 and TRBJ2-7, is EPEVTQTPSHQVTQMGQEVILRCVPISNHLYFYWYRQILGQKVEFLVSFYNNEISEKSEIFDDQFSVERPDGSNFTLKIRSTKLEDSAMYFCASRISTGNEQYFGPGTRLTVT.

The rearrangement uses TRBV4-2 and TRBJ2-2; 12 bases map to TRBD1. Germline trimming cut 2 bases from V and 5 bases from J; bases unmatched to any gene: 6. The CDR3 spans 17 residues. Germline V gene lookup returns CDR1 LGHNA and CDR2 YNFKEQ. For the CDR3, the DNA is TGTGCCAGCAGCCAACCCGGGACAGGGGGCTGGACCGGGGAGCTGTTTTTT. Protein product: CASSQPGTGGWTGELFF.

V usage is TRBV5-1 and J usage is TRBJ2-2; TRBD1 aligns across 9 bases. The length of the CDR3 is 16 residues. Germline V gene data show CDR1 as SGHRS and CDR2 as YFSETQ. V lost 5 bases and J lost 6; bases outside the gene matches: 11. DNA of the CDR3: TGCGCCAGCAGGCCACCCGGGACAGGGTCCTCCGGGGAGCTGTTTTTT. This translates into CASRPPGTGSSGELFF.

This sequence joins TRBV6-6 and TRBJ2-3; 7 nucleotides align to TRBD2. Unmatched junction bases numbered 5, after V lost 5 bases and J lost 0 bases. Looked up from germline, CDR1 is MNHNY and CDR2 is SVGAGI (reference sequence). CDR3 length: 15 residues. CDR3 sequence: CASSTLAPSTDTQYF. DNA of the CDR3: TGTGCCAGCAGTACACTAGCGCCTAGCACAGATACGCAGTATTTT.

The chain couples TRBV7-8 to TRBJ1-1, with D possibly matching TRBD1 (6 bases). Germline lookup yields CDR1 SGHVS and CDR2 FQNEAQ. V lost 5 bases, J lost 4 bases, and 14 bases lay in between. The CDR3 runs 14 residues. The CDR3 protein is CASSVGQRSTEAFF. CDR3 sequence (DNA): TGTGCCAGCAGCGTTGGACAGCGTAGCACTGAAGCTTTCTTT.

V usage is TRBV6-5 and J usage is TRBJ1-5; D not certain. The V and J ends lost 9 bases and 6 bases respectively, with 18 bases between them. CDR1 is MNHEY and CDR2 is SVGAGI in the germline V gene. The CDR3 runs to 14 residues. As DNA, the CDR3 is TGTGCCAGTGGAATGGGCGGGGAGGGTCAGCCCCAGCATTTT. Its protein product is CASGMGGEGQPQHF.

The rearrangement links TRBV19 to TRBJ1-6; 10 nucleotides match TRBD1. The CDR3 sequence is 15 residues long. CDR1 and CDR2 (germline): LNHDA, SQIVND (reference sequence). J was trimmed by 10 bases and V by 0 bases; bases with no gene match: 3. The CDR3 bases are TGTGCCAGTAGTATAGAGGACAGGGGGGGCTCACCCCTCCACTTT. The encoded protein is CASSIEDRGGSPLHF.

The chain links TRBV7-8 to TRBJ1-3; the D gene is possibly TRBD1 (5 bases). Trimming took 5 bases from V and 3 from J, leaving 23 bases between them. The CDR3 runs 18 residues. Looked up from germline, CDR1 is SGHVS and CDR2 is FQNEAQ. For the CDR3, the DNA is TGTGCCAGCAGCCCTGGGCAGGGCGCTCTGTGGGATGGAAACACCATATATTTT. It codes for CASSPGQGALWDGNTIYF.

The chain couples TRBV7-9 to TRBJ1-2; 7 positions match TRBD1. The CDR3 consists of 12 residues. The V and J ends lost 1 base and 7 bases, in that order; junction bases with no gene match: 0. The V gene's germline CDR1 is SEHNR and CDR2 FQNEAQ (reference sequence). The CDR3 sequence is CASSLDRGGYTF. CDR3 sequence (DNA): TGTGCCAGCAGCTTAGACAGGGGTGGCTACACCTTC. Combining the CDR3 with reference TRBV7-9 and TRBJ1-2 gives the whole variable domain DTGVSQNPRHKITKRGQNVTFRCDPISEHNRLYWYRQTLGQGPEFLTYFQNEAQLEKSRLLSDRFSAERPKGSFSTLEIQRTEQGDSAMYLCASSLDRGGYTFGSGTRLTVV.

This chain links TRBV7-8 with TRBJ1-5; perhaps TRBD1 as D (6 bases). The CDR3 is 16 amino acids. V was trimmed by 2 bases and J by 2 bases, leaving 13 bases between them. The germline CDR1 and CDR2 sequences are SGHVS and FQNEAQ. This CDR3 is CASSLIPTGRNQPQHF. CDR3 bases: TGTGCCAGCAGCTTAATTCCGACAGGCCGCAATCAGCCCCAGCATTTT.

As regards this clone: Other DNA sequences in this sample translate to the same CDR3. The rearrangement uses TRBV5-1 and TRBJ2-7, with TRBD2 matching 11 bases. The germline V gene encodes CDR1 SGHRS and CDR2 YFSETQ. V lost 4 bases and J lost 5; bases outside the gene matches: 5. The CDR3 has 14 amino acids. For the CDR3, the DNA is TGCGCCAGCAGCCTTCTAGCGGGAGGTCACGAGCAGTACTTC. This translates into CASSLLAGGHEQYF.

This rearrangement joins TRBV13 to TRBJ2-7; TRBD1 matches at 7 bases. Per the germline V gene, CDR1 is PRHDT and CDR2 is FYEKMQ (reference sequence). Trimming at V came to 4 bases and at J to 3 bases, leaving 6 bases not matched to a gene. This CDR3 is 14 amino acids long. CDR3: CASSSGDSLYEQYF. CDR3 DNA sequence: TGTGCCAGCAGCTCAGGGGACAGTCTCTACGAGCAGTACTTC.

The V and J genes are TRBV6-4 and TRBJ1-1; TRBD1 might be the D (5 bases). This CDR3 is 13 amino acids long. V gave up 3 bases and J gave up 3 bases, with 8 bases separating them. Germline lookup yields CDR1 MRHNA and CDR2 SNTAGT. The CDR3 here is CASSEWGDTEAFF. Written as DNA, the CDR3 is TGTGCCAGCAGTGAATGGGGGGACACTGAAGCTTTCTTT.

The V and J genes are TRBV5-1 and TRBJ2-5; no reliable D call. The CDR3 loop spans 12 amino acids. CDR1 is SGHRS, CDR2 YFSETQ, per germline. Trimming removed 5 bases at V and 2 bases at J, with 7 bases between. The CDR3 sequence is CASSSYQETQYF. The CDR3 DNA is TGCGCCAGCAGTTCGTATCAAGAGACCCAGTACTTC.

This clone has only a few counts. V usage is TRBV16 and J usage is TRBJ1-4; D unresolved. V lost 0 bases and J lost 8, with 13 bases in between. There are 15 residues in the CDR3. The germline gives CDR1 KGHSY, CDR2 FQNENV. The CDR3 DNA follows: TGTGCCAGCAGCCAATCCAGGCCAAGAGGGGAAAAACTGTTTTTT. As protein: CASSQSRPRGEKLFF.

This clone was observed many times. One junction end does not reproduce the germline sequence, and a read error may be involved. The chain uses TRBV18 and TRBJ1-6; D is undetermined. Germline values: CDR1 KGHSH, CDR2 LQKENI. This CDR3 has 13 amino acids. The CDR3 spells CASSPQRNSPLHF. The CDR3 coding sequence is TGTGCCAGCTCACCACAGAGAAATTCGCCCCTCCACTTT.

CDR3 protein: CAISGTGIDGYTF. The CDR3 DNA reads TGTGCCATCAGCGGGACAGGGATTGATGGCTACACCTTC. The chain is built from TRBV10-3 and TRBJ1-2; 9 nucleotides match TRBD1. CDR1 and CDR2 from the germline V gene are ENHRY and SYGVKD. The CDR3 consists of 13 residues. After removal of 6 bases from V and 6 bases from J, the junction contained 5 bases not matched to a gene.

CDR3 in amino acids: CASSLDRAETQYF. CDR3 coding DNA: TGTGCCAGCAGCTTGGATCGAGCGGAGACCCAGTACTTC. The J gene is TRBJ2-5, the V gene TRBV5-4, with unresolved D. Germline CDR1 SGHNT, CDR2 YYREEE (reference sequence). The CDR3 is 13 amino acids. V was trimmed by 0 bases and J by 5 bases, leaving 8 bases between them.

V and J are TRBV19 and TRBJ2-7; TRBD1 matches 8 bases. The V segment lost 9 bases and the J segment 2 bases; nucleotides outside the gene matches: 6. This CDR3 has 13 amino acids. The germline CDR1 and CDR2 sequences are LNHDA and SQIVND (reference sequence). The CDR3 DNA follows: TGTGCCAGGGAAAAGGGACAGGCCTACGAGCAGTACTTC. It is translated as CAREKGQAYEQYF.

The V call is TRBV7-9, the J call TRBJ2-7; D uncertain. This CDR3 region has 13 residues. The V end was cut by 1 base, the J end by 5 bases, with 9 bases between. Germline loops: CDR1 SEHNR, CDR2 FQNEAQ (reference sequence). CDR3 sequence reads: CASSLETLDEQYF. The CDR3 DNA reads as TGTGCCAGCAGCTTAGAAACCCTAGACGAGCAGTACTTC.

This chain links TRBV9 with TRBJ1-2; no firm D call. The germline gives CDR1 SGDLS, CDR2 YYNGEE. V lost 4 bases and J 6 bases, leaving 16 bases between the germline ends. CDR3 length: 14 residues. CDR3 sequence: CASSLNSGHDGYTF. The CDR3 nucleotides read TGTGCCAGCAGCCTTAACAGCGGGCATGATGGCTACACCTTC.

The chain employs TRBV2 and TRBJ2-5, with 12 bases lining up with TRBD2. The CDR3 has 14 amino acids. After removal of 2 bases from V and 11 bases from J, the junction contained 6 bases not matched to a gene. CDR1 is SNHLY and CDR2 is FYNNEI in the germline V gene. CDR3 in amino acids: CASSELTSGRSQYF. The CDR3 nucleotides are TGTGCCAGCAGTGAATTGACTAGCGGGAGATCTCAGTACTTC.

This clone has only a few counts. CDR3 in DNA: TGCGCCAGCAGCCCCGGGAGGGCTAGCAATCAGCCCCAGCATTTT. Amino acids: CASSPGRASNQPQHF. This chain joins TRBV5-1 and TRBJ1-5; D uncertain. CDR1 is SGHRS, CDR2 YFSETQ, per germline. The CDR3 spans 15 residues. Between the trimmed V and J ends, which lost 4 bases and 0 bases, there was a span of 11 bases.

The chain combines TRBV11-2 with TRBJ2-1, with 10 nucleotides matching TRBD2. After removal of 0 bases from V and 3 bases from J, the junction contained 5 bases not matched to a gene. The CDR3 sequence is 17 residues long. In germline, CDR1 is SGHAT, CDR2 FQNNGV. CDR3 residues: CASSLDSVAGGYNEQFF. The CDR3 DNA follows: TGTGCCAGCAGCTTAGATTCCGTAGCGGGAGGCTACAATGAGCAGTTCTTC.

V gene TRBV6-5 combines with J gene TRBJ1-1; D is ambiguous. There are 13 residues in the CDR3. Deletions cut 7 bases from V and 5 bases from J, with 14 bases between. Per germline, CDR1 MNHEY and CDR2 SVGAGI. DNA of the CDR3: TGTGCCAGCAATAAGCCGGGTGGGACTGAAGCTTTCTTT. Translated, it gives CASNKPGGTEAFF.